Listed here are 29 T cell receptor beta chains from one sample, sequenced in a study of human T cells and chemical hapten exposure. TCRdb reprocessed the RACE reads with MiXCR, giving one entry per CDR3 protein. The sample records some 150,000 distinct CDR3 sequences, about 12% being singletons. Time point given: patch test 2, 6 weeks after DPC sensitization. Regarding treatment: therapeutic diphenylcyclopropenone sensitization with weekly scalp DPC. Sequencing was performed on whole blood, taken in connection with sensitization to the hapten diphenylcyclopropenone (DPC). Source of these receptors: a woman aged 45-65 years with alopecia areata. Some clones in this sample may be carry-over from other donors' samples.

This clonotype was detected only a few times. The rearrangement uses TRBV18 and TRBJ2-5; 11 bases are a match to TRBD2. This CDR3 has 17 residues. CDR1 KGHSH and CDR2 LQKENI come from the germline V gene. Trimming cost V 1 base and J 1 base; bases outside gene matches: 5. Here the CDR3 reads CASSPLLAGEGQETQYF. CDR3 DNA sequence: TGTGCCAGCTCACCACTACTAGCGGGAGAGGGCCAAGAGACCCAGTACTTC.

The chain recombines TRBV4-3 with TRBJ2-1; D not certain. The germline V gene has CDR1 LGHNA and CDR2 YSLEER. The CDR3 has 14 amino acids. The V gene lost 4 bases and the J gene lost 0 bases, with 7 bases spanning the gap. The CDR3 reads CASSRSFSYNEQFF. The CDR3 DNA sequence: TGCGCCAGCAGCCGCAGCTTCTCCTACAATGAGCAGTTCTTC.

The CDR3 protein is CATSRDPRVSEQYF. The CDR3 DNA is TGTGCCACCAGCAGAGATCCTCGGGTGTCAGAGCAGTACTTC. This chain joins TRBV15 and TRBJ2-7; D not resolved. Per germline, CDR1 LNHNV and CDR2 YYDKDF (reference sequence). Deletions cut 0 bases from V and 7 bases from J, with 13 bases between. The CDR3 runs 14 residues.

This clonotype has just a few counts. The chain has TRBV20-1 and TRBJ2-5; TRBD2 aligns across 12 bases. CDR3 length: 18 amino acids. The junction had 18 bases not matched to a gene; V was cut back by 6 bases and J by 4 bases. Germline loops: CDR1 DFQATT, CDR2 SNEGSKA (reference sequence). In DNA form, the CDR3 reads TGCAGTGCGAAAACCGGGACTAGCGGGTCCCTGGCAACAGAGACCCAGTACTTC. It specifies CSAKTGTSGSLATETQYF.

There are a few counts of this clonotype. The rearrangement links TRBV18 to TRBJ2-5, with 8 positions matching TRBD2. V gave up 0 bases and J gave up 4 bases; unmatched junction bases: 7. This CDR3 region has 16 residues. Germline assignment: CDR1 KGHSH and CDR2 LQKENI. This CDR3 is CASSPPIRLARETQYF. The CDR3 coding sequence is TGTGCCAGCTCACCACCGATTCGACTAGCGAGAGAGACCCAGTACTTC.

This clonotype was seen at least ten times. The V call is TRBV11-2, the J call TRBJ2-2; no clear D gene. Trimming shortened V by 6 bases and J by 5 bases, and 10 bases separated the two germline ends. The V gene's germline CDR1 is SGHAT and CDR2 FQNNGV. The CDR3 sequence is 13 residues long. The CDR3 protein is CASRSAGTGELFF. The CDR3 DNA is TGTGCCAGCAGGAGTGCTGGAACCGGGGAGCTGTTTTTT.

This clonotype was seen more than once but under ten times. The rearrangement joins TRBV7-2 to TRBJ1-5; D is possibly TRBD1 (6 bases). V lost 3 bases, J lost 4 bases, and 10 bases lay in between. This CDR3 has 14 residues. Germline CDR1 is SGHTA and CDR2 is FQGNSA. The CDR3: CASSLDSLNQPQHF. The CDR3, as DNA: TGTGCCAGCAGCTTGGACAGTCTTAATCAGCCCCAGCATTTT.

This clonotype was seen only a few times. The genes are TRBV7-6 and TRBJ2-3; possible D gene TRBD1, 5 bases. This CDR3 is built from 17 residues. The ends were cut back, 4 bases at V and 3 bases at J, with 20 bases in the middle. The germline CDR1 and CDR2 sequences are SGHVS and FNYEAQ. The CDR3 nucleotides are TGTGCCAGCAGCTCAGGTCAGGGCCCGTATGAGACAGATACGCAGTATTTT. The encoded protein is CASSSGQGPYETDTQYF.

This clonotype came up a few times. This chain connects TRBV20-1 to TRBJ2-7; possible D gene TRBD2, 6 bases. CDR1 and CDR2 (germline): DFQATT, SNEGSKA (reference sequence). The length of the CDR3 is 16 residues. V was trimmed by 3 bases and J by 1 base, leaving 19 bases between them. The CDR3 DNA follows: TGCAGTGCTAGGGCCCCACTGGCGGGGCTTTCCTACGAGCAGTACTTC. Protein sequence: CSARAPLAGLSYEQYF.

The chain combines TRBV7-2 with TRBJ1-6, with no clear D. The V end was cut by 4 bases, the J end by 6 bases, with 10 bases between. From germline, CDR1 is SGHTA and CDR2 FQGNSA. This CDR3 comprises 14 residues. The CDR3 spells CASSSRGGNSPLHF. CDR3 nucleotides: TGTGCCAGCAGCTCCCGGGGTGGTAATTCACCCCTCCACTTT. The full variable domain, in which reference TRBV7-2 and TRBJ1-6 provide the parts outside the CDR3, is GAGVSQSPSNKVTEKGKDVELRCDPISGHTALYWYRQSLGQGLEFLIYFQGNSAPDKSGLPSDRFSAERTGGSVSTLTIQRTQQEDSAVYLCASSSRGGNSPLHFGNGTRLTVT.

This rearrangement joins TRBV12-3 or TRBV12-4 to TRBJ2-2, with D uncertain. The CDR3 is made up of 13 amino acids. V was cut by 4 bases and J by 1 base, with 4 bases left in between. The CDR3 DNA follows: TGTGCCAGCAGTTCCAGGAACACCGGGGAGCTGTTTTTT. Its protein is CASSSRNTGELFF.

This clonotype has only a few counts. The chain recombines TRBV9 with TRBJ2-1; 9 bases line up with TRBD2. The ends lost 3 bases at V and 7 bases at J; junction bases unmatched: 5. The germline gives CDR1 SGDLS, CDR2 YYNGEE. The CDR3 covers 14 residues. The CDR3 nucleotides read TGTGCCAGCAGCGCCGGGACTAGCAGGAATGAGCAGTTCTTC. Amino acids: CASSAGTSRNEQFF.

The CDR3 DNA is TGCAGTGAGGGCGGGAGCACAGATACGCAGTATTTT. This sequence encodes CSEGGSTDTQYF. The chain couples TRBV20-1 to TRBJ2-3, with a weak D call TRBD2 (5 bases). The CDR3 runs to 12 residues. Trimming removed 7 bases at V and 0 bases at J, with 8 bases between. CDR1 is DFQATT and CDR2 is SNEGSKA in the germline V gene (reference sequence).

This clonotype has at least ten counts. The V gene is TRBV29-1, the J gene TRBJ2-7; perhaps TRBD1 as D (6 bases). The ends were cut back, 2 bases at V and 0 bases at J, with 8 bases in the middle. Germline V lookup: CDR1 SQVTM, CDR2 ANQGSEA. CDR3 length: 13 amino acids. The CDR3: CSVETGSSYEQYF. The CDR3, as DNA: TGCAGCGTTGAAACAGGGAGCTCCTACGAGCAGTACTTC.

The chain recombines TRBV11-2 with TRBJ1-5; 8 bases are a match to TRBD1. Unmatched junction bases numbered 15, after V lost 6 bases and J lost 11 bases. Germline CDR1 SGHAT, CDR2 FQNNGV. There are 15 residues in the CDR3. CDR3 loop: CASSDGQGLPESQHF. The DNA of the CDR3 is TGTGCCAGCAGTGACGGACAGGGCCTCCCTGAATCCCAGCATTTT.

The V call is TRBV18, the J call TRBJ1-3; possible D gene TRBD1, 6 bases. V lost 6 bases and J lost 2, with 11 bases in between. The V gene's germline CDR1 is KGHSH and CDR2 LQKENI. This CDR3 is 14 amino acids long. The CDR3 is CASSPRTAGNTIYF. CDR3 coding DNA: TGTGCCAGCTCGCCTCGGACAGCTGGAAACACCATATATTTT. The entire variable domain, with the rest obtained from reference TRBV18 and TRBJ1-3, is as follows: NAGVMQNPRHLVRRRGQEARLRCSPMKGHSHVYWYRQLPEEGLKFMVYLQKENIIDESGMPKERFSAEFPKEGPSILRIQQVVRGDSAAYFCASSPRTAGNTIYFGEGSWLTVV.

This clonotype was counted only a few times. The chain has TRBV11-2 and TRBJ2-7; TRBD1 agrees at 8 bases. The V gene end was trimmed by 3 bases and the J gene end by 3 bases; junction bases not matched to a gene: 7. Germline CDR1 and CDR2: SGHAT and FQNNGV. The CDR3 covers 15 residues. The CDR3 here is CASSFIDRGGYEQYF. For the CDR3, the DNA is TGTGCCAGCAGCTTTATTGACAGGGGCGGCTACGAGCAGTACTTC.

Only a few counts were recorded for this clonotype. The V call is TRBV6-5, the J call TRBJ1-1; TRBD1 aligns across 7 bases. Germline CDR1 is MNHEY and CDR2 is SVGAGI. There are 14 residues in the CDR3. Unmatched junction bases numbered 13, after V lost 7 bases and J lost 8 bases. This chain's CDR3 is CASTTDRTRGEAFF. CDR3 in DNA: TGTGCCAGCACTACGGACAGGACTCGTGGGGAAGCTTTCTTT.

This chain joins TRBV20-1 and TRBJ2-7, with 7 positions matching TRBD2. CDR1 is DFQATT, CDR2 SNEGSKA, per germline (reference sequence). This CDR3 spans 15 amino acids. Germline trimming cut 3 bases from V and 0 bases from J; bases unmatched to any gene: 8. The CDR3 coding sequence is TGCAGTGCTAGGGCACTAGCGAGGAGCTCCTACGAGCAGTACTTC. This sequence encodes CSARALARSSYEQYF.

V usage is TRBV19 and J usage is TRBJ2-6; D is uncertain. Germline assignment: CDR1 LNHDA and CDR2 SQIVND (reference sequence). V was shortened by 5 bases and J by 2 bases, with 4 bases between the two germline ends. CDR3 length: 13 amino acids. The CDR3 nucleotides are TGTGCCAGTAGTTTCCCTGGGGCCAACGTCCTGACTTTC. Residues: CASSFPGANVLTF.

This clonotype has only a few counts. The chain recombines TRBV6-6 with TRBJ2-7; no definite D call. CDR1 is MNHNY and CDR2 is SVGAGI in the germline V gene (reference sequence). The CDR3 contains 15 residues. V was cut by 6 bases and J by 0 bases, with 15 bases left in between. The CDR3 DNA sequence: TGTGCCAGCAGGAATCTTCCGGTCCTCTCCTACGAGCAGTACTTC. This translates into CASRNLPVLSYEQYF.

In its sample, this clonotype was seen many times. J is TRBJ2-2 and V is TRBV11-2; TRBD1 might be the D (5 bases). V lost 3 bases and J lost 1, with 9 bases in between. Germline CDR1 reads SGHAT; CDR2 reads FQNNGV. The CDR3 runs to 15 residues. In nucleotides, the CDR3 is TGTGCCAGCAGCTTCTGGCAGGGGAACACCGGGGAGCTGTTTTTT. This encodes CASSFWQGNTGELFF. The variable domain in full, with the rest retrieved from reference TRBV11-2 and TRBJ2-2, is EAGVAQSPRYKIIEKRQSVAFWCNPISGHATLYWYQQILGQGPKLLIQFQNNGVVDDSQLPKDRFSAERLKGVDSTLKIQPAKLEDSAVYLCASSFWQGNTGELFFGEGSRLTVL.

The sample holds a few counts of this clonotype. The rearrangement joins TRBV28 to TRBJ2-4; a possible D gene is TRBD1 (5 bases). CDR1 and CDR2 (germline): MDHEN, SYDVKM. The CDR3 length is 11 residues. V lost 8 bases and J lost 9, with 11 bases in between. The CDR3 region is CASDGAAIQYF. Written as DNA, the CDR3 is TGTGCCAGCGATGGGGCGGCCATTCAGTACTTC.

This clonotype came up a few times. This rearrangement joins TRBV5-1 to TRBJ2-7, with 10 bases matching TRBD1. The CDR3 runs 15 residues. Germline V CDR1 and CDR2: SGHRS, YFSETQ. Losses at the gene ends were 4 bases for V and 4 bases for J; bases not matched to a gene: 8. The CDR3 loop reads CASSHTGTGVYEQYF. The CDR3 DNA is TGCGCCAGCAGCCACACCGGGACAGGGGTTTACGAGCAGTACTTC.

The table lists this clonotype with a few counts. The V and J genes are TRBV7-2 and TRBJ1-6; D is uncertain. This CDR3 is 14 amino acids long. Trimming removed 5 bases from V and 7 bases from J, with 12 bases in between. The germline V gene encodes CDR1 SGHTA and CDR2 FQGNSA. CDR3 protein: CASSPAGGNSPLHF. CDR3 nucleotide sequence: TGTGCCAGCAGCCCAGCGGGAGGGAATTCACCCCTCCACTTT. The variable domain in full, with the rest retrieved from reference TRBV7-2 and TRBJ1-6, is GAGVSQSPSNKVTEKGKDVELRCDPISGHTALYWYRQSLGQGLEFLIYFQGNSAPDKSGLPSDRFSAERTGGSVSTLTIQRTQQEDSAVYLCASSPAGGNSPLHFGNGTRLTVT.

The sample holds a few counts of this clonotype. The CDR3 loop reads CASSLDENSPLHF. CDR3 nucleotides: TGTGCCAGCAGCTTGGATGAGAATTCACCCCTCCACTTT. The chain is built from TRBV5-4 and TRBJ1-6, with D hard to call. The CDR3 sequence is 13 residues long. V was clipped by 0 bases and J by 7 bases, with 5 bases between them. Germline lookup yields CDR1 SGHNT and CDR2 YYREEE (reference sequence).

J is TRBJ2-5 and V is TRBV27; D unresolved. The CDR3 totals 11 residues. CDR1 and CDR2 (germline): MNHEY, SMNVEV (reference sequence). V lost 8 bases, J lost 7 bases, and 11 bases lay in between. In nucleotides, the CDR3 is TGTGCCAGCGGAACGGCCCTGACCCAGTACTTC. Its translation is CASGTALTQYF.

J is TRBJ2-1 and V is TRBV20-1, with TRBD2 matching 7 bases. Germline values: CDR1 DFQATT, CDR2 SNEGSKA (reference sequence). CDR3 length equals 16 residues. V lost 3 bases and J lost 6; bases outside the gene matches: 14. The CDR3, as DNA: TGCAGTGCTAGGAATCCCGGGGCGGGAGCCCTCAATGAGCAGTTCTTC. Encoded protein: CSARNPGAGALNEQFF.

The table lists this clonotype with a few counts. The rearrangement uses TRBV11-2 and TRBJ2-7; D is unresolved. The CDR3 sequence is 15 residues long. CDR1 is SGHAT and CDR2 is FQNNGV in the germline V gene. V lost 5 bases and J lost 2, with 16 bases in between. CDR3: CASSTLGSGPYEQYF. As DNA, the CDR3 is TGTGCCAGCAGCACCCTCGGGTCAGGCCCCTACGAGCAGTACTTC. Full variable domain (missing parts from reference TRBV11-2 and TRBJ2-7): EAGVAQSPRYKIIEKRQSVAFWCNPISGHATLYWYQQILGQGPKLLIQFQNNGVVDDSQLPKDRFSAERLKGVDSTLKIQPAKLEDSAVYLCASSTLGSGPYEQYFGPGTRLTVT.